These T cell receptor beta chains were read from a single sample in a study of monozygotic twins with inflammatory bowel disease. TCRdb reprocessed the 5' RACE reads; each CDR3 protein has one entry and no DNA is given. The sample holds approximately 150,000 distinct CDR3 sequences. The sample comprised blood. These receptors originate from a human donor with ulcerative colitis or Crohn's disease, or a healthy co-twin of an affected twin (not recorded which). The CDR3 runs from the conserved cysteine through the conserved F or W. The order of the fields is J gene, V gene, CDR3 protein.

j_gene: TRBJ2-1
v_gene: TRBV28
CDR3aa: CASSSPGEKAGNEQFF

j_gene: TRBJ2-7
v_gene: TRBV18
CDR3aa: CASSGAERPWQYF

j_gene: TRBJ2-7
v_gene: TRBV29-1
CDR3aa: CSGGQGSHEQYF

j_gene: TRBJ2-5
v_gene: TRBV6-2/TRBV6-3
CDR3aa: CASRSLVGERGEETQYF

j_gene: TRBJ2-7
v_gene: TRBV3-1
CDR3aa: CASSHGDSFEQYF

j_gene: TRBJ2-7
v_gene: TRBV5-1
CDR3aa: CASSFAGDYRDEQYF

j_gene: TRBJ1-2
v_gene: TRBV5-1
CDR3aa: CASSFARRGMIGYTF

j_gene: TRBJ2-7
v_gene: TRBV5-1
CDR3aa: CASSLDPGPNEQYF

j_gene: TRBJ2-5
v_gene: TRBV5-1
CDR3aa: CASSLPGQGAETQYF

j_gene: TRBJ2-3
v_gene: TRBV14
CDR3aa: CASSHEIRVRTDTQYF

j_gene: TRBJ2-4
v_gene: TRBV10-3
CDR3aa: CATSPGPPRVGNIQYF

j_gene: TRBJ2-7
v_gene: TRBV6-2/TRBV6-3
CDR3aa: CASSYSRTRHEQYF

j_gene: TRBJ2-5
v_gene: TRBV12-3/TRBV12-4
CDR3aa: CASSPDRVQETQYF

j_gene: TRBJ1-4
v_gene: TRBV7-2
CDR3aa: CASSFRFPNEKLFF

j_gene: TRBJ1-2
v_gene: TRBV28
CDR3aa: CASCVVWGTGYTF

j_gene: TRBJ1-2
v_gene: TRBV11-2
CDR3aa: CASSLVLGGLGSGYTF

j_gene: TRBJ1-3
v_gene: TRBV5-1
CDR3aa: CASSLGFLQGTGNTIYF

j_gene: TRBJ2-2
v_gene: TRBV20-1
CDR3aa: CSAKPGQGLTGELFF

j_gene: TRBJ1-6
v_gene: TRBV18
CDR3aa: CASSPKYYNSPLHF

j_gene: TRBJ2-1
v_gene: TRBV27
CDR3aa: CASSLGAPTYNEQFF

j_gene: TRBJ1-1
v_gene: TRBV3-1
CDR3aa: CASSLQGSTEAFF

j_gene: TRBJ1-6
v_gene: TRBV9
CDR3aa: CASSGAGVRSPLHF

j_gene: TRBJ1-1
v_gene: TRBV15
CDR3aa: CATSTGGDGPRAFF

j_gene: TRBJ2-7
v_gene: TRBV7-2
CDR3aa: CASSLASGGSKTYEQYF

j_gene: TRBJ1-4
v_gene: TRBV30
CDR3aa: CAWSVQVNEKLFF

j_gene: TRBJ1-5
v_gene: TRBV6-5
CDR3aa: CASSTGNQPQHF

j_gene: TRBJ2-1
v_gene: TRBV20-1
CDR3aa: CSAGALVGSYNEQFF